Following are 5 T cell receptor beta chains from one sample sequenced in a study of T cell responses to AZD1222 COVID-19 vaccine. The repertoire was sequenced with immunoSEQ multiplex PCR; TCRdb's copy has only in-frame clones and lacks some. The data show 150,000 or so clones, 70% to 90% seen once. The sequencing here drew on peripheral blood, taken on day 0 of MenACWY control vaccination. These receptors were collected from an adult in good health.

V and J are TRBV5-1 and TRBJ2-1; TRBD2 aligns across 11 bases. J gave up 0 bases and V 0 bases, and 5 bases lay outside the gene matches. The V gene's germline CDR1 is SGHRS and CDR2 YFSETQ. The CDR3 extends over 18 amino acids. The CDR3 sequence: CASSLGLAGRYSYNEQFF. CDR3 sequence (DNA): TGCGCCAGCAGCTTGGGACTAGCGGGGCGATACTCCTACAATGAGCAGTTCTTC.

This rearrangement joins TRBV7-3 to TRBJ1-2, with 7 positions matching TRBD1. This CDR3 has 16 amino acids. CDR1 and CDR2 from the germline V gene are SGHTA and FQGTGA. Losses at the gene ends were 0 bases for V and 1 base for J; bases not matched to a gene: 5. The CDR3 DNA reads TGTGCCAGCAGCTTAACTTCGACAGGGAATAACTATGGCTACACCTTC. Translation: CASSLTSTGNNYGYTF.

V is TRBV7-3 and J is TRBJ2-7, with D unclear. Trimming took 7 bases from V and 0 from J, leaving 13 bases between them. The germline V gene encodes CDR1 SGHTA and CDR2 FQGTGA. The CDR3 contains 14 residues. Here the CDR3 DNA reads TGTGCCAGCACCGAATTTCTGAACTCCTACGAGCAGTACTTC. The encoded protein is CASTEFLNSYEQYF.

DNA for the CDR3: TGTGCCAGCACCTACAGGGAGGGGGAGCAGTACGTC. Residues: CASTYREGEQYV. The chain is built from TRBV10-3 and TRBJ2-7; maybe TRBD2 (7 bases). In germline, CDR1 is ENHRY, CDR2 SYGVKD. The CDR3 totals 12 residues. Trimming cost V 10 bases and J 7 bases, with 17 bases left between them.

This clone is a singleton in its sample. The V and J genes are TRBV5-1 and TRBJ2-5; tentatively, D is TRBD1 (6 bases). Germline CDR1 reads SGHRS; CDR2 reads YFSETQ. This CDR3 region has 14 residues. V was shortened by 8 bases and J by 2 bases, with 16 bases between the two germline ends. The CDR3 DNA reads TGCGCCAGTAGACCAGGGGCGGCTCAAGAGACCCAGTACTTC. This gives the protein CASRPGAAQETQYF.